The present TCR beta chain was sequenced within a study of CD8+ T cells in alopecia areata. Investigators isolated RNA and reverse transcribed it into cDNA to act as the sequencing template. The table came from immunoSEQ multiplex PCR; TCRdb's copy has only in-frame clones and leaves some out. The sample consists of about 180,000 clones, roughly 46% of them appearing once. The sample holds a few counts of this clone. The treatment is: oral pan-JAK inhibitor, 5-10 mg twice daily. CDR1 and CDR2 from the germline V gene are MNHNY and SVGAGI (reference sequence). The junction had 4 bases not matched to a gene; V was cut back by 6 bases and J by 9 bases. This CDR3 is 14 amino acids long.

This sequence joins TRBV6-6 and TRBJ1-6, with 11 bases lining up with TRBD1. This clonotype was sampled from a human donor with alopecia areata. This specimen was CD8+ T cells sorted from blood, taken around week 54, from a patient treated with tofacitinib. CDR3 sequence (DNA): TGTGCCAGCAGCTCCGGGACAGGGGGTTCACCCCTCCACTTT. Translating it yields CASSSGTGGSPLHF.